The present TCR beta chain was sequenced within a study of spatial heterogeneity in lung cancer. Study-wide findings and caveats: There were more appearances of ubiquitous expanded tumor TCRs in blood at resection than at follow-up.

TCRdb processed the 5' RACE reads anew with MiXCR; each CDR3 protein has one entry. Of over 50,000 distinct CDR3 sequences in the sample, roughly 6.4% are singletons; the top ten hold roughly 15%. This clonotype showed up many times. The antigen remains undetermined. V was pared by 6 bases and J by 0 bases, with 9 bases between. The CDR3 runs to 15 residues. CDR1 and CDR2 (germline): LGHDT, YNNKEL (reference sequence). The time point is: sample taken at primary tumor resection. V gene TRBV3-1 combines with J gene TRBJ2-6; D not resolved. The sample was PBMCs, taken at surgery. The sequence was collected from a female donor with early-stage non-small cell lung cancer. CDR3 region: CASRPVSSGANVLTF. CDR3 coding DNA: TGTGCCAGCAGGCCTGTCAGCTCTGGGGCCAACGTCCTGACTTTC.